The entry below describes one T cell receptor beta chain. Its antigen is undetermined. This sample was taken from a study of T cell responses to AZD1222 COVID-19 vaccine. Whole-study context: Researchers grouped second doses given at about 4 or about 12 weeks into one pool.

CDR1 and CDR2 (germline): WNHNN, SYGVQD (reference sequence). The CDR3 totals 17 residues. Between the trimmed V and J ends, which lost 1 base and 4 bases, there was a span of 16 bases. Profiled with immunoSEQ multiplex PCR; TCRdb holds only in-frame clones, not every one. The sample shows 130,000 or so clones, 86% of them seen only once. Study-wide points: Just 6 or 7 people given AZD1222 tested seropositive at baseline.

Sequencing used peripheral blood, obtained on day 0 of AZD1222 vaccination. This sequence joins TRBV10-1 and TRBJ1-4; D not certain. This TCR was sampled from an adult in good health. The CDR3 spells CASSEFAVKGLNEKLFF. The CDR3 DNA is TGCGCCAGCAGTGAGTTTGCGGTAAAGGGTCTTAATGAAAAACTGTTTTTT.